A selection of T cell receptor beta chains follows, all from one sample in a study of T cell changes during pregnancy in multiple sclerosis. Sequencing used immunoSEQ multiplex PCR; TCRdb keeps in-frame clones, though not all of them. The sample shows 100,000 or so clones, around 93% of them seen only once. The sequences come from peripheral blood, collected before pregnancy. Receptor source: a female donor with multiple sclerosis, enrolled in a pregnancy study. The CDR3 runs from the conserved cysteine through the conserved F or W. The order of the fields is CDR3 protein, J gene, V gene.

CASSPFEENTEAFF TRBJ1-1 TRBV9
CATRPVGGAQEQYF TRBJ2-7 TRBV19
CASSLETGRDGYTF TRBJ1-2 TRBV5-8
CASSALRDRGGGYTF TRBJ1-2 TRBV11-2
CASSPFGQGLNEQYF TRBJ2-7 TRBV9
CASSFGGSPSGNTIYF TRBJ1-3 TRBV13
CASTAGRYEQYF TRBJ2-7 TRBV28
CASSMTGRGTEAFF TRBJ1-1 TRBV2
CASLSSGNTIYF TRBJ1-3 TRBV6-4
CATSLPLLSYNEQFF TRBJ2-1 TRBV28
CASSPDRLFEAFF TRBJ1-1 TRBV5-1
CASSAGLAATGELFF TRBJ2-2 TRBV5-1
CASRSGTESDGYEQYF TRBJ2-7 TRBV7-6
CASSTQGGTNEKLFF TRBJ1-4 TRBV18
CAWSVQGGAFF TRBJ1-1 TRBV30
CASISTSPGTTEAFF TRBJ1-1 TRBV5-6
CASSIAFNRGGEQYF TRBJ2-7 TRBV19
CASSLSAGSGANVLTF TRBJ2-6 TRBV13
CATSRPRQGANYEQYF TRBJ2-7 TRBV15
CASSRGSHEQYF TRBJ2-7 TRBV19
CASSQGGLNTEAFF TRBJ1-1 TRBV19
CASSLGGSGNTIYF TRBJ1-3 TRBV11-2
CASSDQSGNFYEQYF TRBJ2-7 TRBV2
CASSLRGPTKNIQYF TRBJ2-4 TRBV28
CASRVGQNLAKNIQYF TRBJ2-4 TRBV19
CASSSSGLGNIQYF TRBJ2-4 TRBV5-4
CASSPNSGNTGELFF TRBJ2-2 TRBV18
CASSWGDRSSYNEQFF TRBJ2-1 TRBV5-1
CASSQGMSNGYTF TRBJ1-2 TRBV19
CASSGGTVYNEQFF TRBJ2-1 TRBV19
CASSDYVGATTGELFF TRBJ2-2 TRBV6-4
CASSLEQTYEQYF TRBJ2-7 TRBV5-5
CASSPPGYNEQFF TRBJ2-1 TRBV27
CARRRIAGGYNEQFF TRBJ2-1 TRBV5-3